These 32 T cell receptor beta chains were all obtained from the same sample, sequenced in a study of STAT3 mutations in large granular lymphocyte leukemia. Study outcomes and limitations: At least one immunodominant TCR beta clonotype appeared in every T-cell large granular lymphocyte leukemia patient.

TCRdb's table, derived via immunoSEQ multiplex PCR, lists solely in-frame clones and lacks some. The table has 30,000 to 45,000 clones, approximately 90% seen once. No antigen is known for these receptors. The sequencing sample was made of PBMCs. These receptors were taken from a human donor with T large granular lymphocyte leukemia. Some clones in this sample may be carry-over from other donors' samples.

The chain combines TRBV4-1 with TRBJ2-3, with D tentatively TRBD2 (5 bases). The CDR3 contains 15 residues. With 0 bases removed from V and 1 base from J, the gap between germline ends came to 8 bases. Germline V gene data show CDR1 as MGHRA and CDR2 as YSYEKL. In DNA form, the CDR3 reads TGCGCCAGCAGCCAAGAAGCTAGCCGCACAGATACGCAGTATTTT. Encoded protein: CASSQEASRTDTQYF.

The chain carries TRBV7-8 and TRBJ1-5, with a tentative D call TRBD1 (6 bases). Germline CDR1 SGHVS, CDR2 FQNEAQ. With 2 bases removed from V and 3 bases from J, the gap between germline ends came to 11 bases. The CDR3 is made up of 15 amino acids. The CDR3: CASSLRRTDNQPQHF. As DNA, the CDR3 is TGTGCCAGCAGCTTACGGAGGACAGACAATCAGCCCCAGCATTTT.

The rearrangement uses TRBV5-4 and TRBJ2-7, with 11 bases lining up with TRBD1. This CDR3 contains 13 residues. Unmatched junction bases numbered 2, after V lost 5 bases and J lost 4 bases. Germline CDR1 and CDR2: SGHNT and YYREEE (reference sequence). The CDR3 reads CASSRDRGYEQYV. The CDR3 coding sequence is TGTGCCAGCAGTCGGGACAGGGGGTACGAGCAGTACGTC.

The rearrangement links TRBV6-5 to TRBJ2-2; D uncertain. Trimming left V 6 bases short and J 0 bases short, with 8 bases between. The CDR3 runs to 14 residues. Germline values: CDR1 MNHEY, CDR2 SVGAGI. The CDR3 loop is CASRGTANTGELFF. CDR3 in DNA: TGTGCCAGCAGAGGCACCGCGAACACCGGGGAGCTGTTTTTT.

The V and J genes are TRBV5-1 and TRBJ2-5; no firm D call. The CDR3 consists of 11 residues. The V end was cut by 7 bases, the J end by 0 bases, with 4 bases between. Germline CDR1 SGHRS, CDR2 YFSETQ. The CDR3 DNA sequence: TGCGCCAGCGGGTACCAAGAGACCCAGTACTTC. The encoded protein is CASGYQETQYF.

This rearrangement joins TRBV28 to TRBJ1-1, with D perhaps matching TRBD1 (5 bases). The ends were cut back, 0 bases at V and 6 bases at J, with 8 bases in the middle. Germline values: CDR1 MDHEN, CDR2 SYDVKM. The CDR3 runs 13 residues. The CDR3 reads CASSLWQGSEAFF. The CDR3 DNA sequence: TGTGCCAGCAGTTTATGGCAGGGCTCTGAAGCTTTCTTT.

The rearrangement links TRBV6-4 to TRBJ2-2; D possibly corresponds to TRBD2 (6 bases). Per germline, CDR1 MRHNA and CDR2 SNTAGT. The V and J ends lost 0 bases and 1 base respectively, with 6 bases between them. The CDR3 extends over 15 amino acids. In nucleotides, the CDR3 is TGTGCCAGCAGTGACTCGGAGGGGAACACCGGGGAGCTGTTTTTT. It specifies CASSDSEGNTGELFF.

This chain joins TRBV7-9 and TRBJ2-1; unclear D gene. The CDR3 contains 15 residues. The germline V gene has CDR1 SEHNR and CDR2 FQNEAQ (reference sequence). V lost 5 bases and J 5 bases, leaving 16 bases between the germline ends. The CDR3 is CASSTRPRSHNEQFF. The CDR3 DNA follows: TGTGCCAGCAGCACACGACCCAGGTCTCACAATGAGCAGTTCTTC.

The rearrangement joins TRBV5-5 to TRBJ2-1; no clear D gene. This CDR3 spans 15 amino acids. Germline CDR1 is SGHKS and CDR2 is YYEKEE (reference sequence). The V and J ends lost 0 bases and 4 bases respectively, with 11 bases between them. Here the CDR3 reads CASSLEPPAYNEQFF. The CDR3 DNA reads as TGTGCCAGCAGCTTGGAACCCCCAGCGTACAATGAGCAGTTCTTC.

CDR3 sequence (DNA): TGTGCCAGCAGTTACGGTTCTTGGGGGGATCACACTGAAGCTTTCTTT. Translated, it gives CASSYGSWGDHTEAFF. The chain has TRBV6-6 and TRBJ1-1; D might be TRBD1 (5 bases). The CDR3 has 16 residues. V lost 2 bases, J lost 3 bases, and 16 bases lay in between. CDR1 is MNHNY, CDR2 SVGAGI, per germline (reference sequence).

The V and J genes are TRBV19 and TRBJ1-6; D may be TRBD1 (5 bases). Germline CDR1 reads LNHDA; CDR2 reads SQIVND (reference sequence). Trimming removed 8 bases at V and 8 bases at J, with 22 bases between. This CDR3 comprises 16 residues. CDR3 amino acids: CASARGTSKGHSPLHF. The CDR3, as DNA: TGTGCCAGTGCCCGTGGGACTTCCAAGGGGCATTCACCCCTCCACTTT.

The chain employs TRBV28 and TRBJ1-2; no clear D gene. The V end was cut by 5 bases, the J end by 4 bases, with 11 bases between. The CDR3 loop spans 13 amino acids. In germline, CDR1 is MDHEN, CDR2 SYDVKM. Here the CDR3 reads CASSHGRFYGYTF. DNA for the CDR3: TGTGCCAGCAGTCACGGGAGGTTCTATGGCTACACCTTC.

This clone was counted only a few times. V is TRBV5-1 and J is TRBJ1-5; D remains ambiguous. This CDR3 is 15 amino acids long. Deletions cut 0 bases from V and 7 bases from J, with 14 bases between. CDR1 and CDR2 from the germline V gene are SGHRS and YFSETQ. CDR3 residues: CASSLDVGLDQPQHF. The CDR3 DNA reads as TGCGCCAGCAGCTTGGACGTGGGTCTAGACCAGCCCCAGCATTTT. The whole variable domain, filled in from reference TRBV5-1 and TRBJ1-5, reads KAGVTQTPRYLIKTRGQQVTLSCSPISGHRSVSWYQQTPGQGLQFLFEYFSETQRNKGNFPGRFSGRQFSNSRSEMNVSTLELGDSALYLCASSLDVGLDQPQHFGDGTRLSIL.

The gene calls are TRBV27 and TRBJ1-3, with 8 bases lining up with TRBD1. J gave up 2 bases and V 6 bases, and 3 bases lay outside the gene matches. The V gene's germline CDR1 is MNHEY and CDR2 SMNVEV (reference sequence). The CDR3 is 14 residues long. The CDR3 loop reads CASSTTGAGNTIYF. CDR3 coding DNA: TGTGCCAGCAGCACGACAGGGGCTGGAAACACCATATATTTT.

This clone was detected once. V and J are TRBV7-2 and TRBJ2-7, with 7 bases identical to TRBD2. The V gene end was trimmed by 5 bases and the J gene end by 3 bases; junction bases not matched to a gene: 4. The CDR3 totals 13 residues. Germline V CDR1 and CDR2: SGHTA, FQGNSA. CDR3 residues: CASSAGVYYEQYF. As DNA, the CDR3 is TGTGCCAGCAGCGCGGGGGTCTACTACGAGCAGTACTTC.

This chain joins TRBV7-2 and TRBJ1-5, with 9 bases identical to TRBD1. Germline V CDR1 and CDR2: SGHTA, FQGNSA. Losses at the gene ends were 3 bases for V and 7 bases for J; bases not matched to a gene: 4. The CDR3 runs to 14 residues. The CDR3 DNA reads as TGTGCCAGCAGCTTGGGACAGGGAACCCAGCCCCAGCATTTT. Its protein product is CASSLGQGTQPQHF. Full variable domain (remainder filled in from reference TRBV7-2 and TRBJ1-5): GAGVSQSPSNKVTEKGKDVELRCDPISGHTALYWYRQSLGQGLEFLIYFQGNSAPDKSGLPSDRFSAERTGGSVSTLTIQRTQQEDSAVYLCASSLGQGTQPQHFGDGTRLSIL.

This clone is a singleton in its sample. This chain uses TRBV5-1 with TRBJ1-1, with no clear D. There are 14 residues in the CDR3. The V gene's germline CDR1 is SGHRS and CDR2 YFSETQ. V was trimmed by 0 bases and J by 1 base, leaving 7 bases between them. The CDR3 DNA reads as TGCGCCAGCAGCTTGGCTCGTCCGAACACTGAAGCTTTCTTT. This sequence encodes CASSLARPNTEAFF.

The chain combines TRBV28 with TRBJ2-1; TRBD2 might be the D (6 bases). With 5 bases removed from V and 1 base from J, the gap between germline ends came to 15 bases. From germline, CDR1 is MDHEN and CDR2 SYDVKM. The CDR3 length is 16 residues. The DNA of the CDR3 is TGTGCCAGCAGTCCGCGGGACGGCTTTTCCTACAATGAGCAGTTCTTC. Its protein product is CASSPRDGFSYNEQFF. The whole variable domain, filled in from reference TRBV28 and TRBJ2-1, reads DVKVTQSSRYLVKRTGEKVFLECVQDMDHENMFWYRQDPGLGLRLIYFSYDVKMKEKGDIPEGYSVSREKKERFSLILESASTNQTSMYLCASSPRDGFSYNEQFFGPGTRLTVL.

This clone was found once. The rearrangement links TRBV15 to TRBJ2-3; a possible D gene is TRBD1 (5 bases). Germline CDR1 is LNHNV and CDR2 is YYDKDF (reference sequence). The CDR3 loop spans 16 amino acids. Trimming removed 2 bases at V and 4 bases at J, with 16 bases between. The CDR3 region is CATSRLRVHSADTQYF. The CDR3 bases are TGTGCCACCAGCAGACTCAGGGTCCACTCGGCAGATACGCAGTATTTT.

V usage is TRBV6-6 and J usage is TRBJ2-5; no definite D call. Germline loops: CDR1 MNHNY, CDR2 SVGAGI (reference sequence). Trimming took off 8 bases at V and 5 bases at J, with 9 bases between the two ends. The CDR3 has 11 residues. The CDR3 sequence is CASGHAETQYF. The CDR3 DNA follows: TGTGCCAGCGGCCATGCGGAGACCCAGTACTTC.

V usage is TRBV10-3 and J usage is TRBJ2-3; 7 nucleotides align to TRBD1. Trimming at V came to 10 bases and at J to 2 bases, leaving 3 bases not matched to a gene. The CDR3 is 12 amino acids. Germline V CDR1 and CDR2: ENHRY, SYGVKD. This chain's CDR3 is CATGTDTDTQYF. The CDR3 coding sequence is TGTGCCACAGGGACAGACACAGATACGCAGTATTTT.

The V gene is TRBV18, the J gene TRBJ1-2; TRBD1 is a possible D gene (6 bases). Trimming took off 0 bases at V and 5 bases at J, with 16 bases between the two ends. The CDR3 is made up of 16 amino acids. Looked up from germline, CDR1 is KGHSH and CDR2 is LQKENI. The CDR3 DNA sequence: TGTGCCAGCTCACCACCCTCTCAAGGGGGTGTTTATGGCTACACCTTC. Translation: CASSPPSQGGVYGYTF.

The CDR3: CASSRGAQNEAFF. In DNA form, the CDR3 reads TGTGCCAGCAGCAGGGGCGCACAGAACGAAGCTTTCTTT. The chain joins TRBV6-6 to TRBJ1-1, with D tentatively TRBD1 (6 bases). Per germline, CDR1 MNHNY and CDR2 SVGAGI (reference sequence). The CDR3 runs 13 residues. Trimming stripped 6 bases from V and 8 bases from J, with 16 bases between.

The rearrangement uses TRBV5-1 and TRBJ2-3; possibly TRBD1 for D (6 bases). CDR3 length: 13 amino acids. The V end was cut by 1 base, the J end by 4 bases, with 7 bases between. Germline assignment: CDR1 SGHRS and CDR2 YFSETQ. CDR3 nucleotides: TGCGCCAGCAGCTTGACAGGGTCAGATACGCAGTATTTT. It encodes CASSLTGSDTQYF. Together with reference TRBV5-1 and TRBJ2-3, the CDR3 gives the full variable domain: KAGVTQTPRYLIKTRGQQVTLSCSPISGHRSVSWYQQTPGQGLQFLFEYFSETQRNKGNFPGRFSGRQFSNSRSEMNVSTLELGDSALYLCASSLTGSDTQYFGPGTRLTVL.

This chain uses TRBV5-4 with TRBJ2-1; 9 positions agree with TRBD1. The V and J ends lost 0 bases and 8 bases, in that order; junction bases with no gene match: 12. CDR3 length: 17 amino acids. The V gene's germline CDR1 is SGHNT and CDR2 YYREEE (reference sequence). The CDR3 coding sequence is TGTGCCAGCAGCTTGGCCGGACAGGGGCCCTTCGTCGATGAGCAGTTCTTC. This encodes CASSLAGQGPFVDEQFF.

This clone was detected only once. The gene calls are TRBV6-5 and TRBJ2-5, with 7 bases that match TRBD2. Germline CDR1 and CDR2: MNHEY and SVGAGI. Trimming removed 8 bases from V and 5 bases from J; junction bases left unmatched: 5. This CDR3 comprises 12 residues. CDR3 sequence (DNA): TGTGCCAGCCGCGGGGGATATGAGACCCAGTACTTC. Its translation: CASRGGYETQYF.

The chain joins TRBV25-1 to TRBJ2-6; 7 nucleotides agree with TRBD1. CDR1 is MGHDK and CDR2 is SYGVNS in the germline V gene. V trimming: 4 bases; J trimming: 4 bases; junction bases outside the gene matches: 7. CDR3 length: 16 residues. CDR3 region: CASSALTGPGANVLTF. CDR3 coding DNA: TGTGCCAGCAGTGCCCTGACAGGGCCCGGGGCCAACGTCCTGACTTTC.

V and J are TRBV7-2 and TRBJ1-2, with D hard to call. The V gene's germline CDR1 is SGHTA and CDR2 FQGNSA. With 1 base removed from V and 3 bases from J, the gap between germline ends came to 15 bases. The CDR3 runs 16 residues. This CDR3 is CASSLVLGAGDYGYTF. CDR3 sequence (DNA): TGTGCCAGCAGCTTAGTTCTGGGAGCGGGTGACTATGGCTACACCTTC.

CDR3 nucleotides: TGTGCCTTTGGTGACACTGGAAACACCATATATTTT. This codes for CAFGDTGNTIYF. The chain uses TRBV11-2 and TRBJ1-3; D not resolved. Germline V gene lookup returns CDR1 SGHAT and CDR2 FQNNGV. The CDR3 is made up of 12 amino acids. Trimming stripped 11 bases from V and 2 bases from J, with 10 bases between.

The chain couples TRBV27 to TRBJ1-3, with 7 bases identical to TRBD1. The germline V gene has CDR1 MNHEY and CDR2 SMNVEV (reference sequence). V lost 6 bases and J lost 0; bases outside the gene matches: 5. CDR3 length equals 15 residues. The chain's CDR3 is CASSPRQGSGNTIYF. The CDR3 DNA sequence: TGTGCCAGCAGCCCCAGACAGGGCTCTGGAAACACCATATATTTT.

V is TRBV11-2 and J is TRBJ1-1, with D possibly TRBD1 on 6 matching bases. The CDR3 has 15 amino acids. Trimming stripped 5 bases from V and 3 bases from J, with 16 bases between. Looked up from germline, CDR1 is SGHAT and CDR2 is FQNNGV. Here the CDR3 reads CASSPLQGYYTEAFF. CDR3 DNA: TGTGCCAGCAGCCCACTACAGGGATACTACACTGAAGCTTTCTTT.

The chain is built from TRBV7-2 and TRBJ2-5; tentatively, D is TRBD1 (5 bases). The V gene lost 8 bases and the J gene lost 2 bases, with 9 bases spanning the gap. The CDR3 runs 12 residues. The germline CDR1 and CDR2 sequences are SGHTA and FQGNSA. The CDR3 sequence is CASRQPQETQYF. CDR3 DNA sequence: TGTGCCAGCCGACAGCCACAAGAGACCCAGTACTTC. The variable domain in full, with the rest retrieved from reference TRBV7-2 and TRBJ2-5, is GAGVSQSPSNKVTEKGKDVELRCDPISGHTALYWYRQSLGQGLEFLIYFQGNSAPDKSGLPSDRFSAERTGGSVSTLTIQRTQQEDSAVYLCASRQPQETQYFGPGTRLLVL.